This T cell receptor beta chain was recovered during a study of blood T cells in healthy people across ages. With a J-beta primer mix and a sample-barcoded 5' primer, a second PCR ran about 7 to 12 cycles. Unique molecular identifiers of 12 random nucleotides labeled each cDNA. TCRdb reprocessed the 5' RACE reads via MiXCR and lists one record per CDR3 protein. The sample gives around 800,000 distinct CDR3 sequences, less than 60% of which show up once; approximately 18% is in the top ten. V gave up 4 bases and J gave up 3 bases, with 15 bases separating them. CDR3 length: 15 amino acids. Germline CDR1 is SQVTM and CDR2 is ANQGSEA. Ten or more counts support this clonotype.

The chain uses TRBV29-1 and TRBJ2-2; perhaps TRBD1 as D (6 bases). The TCR comes from a man older than 75 in good health. The sequencing sample was made of blood. The CDR3 DNA is TGCAGCGTTGCGTTCCCCCACAGGGACACCGGGGAGCTGTTTTTT. Translation gives CSVAFPHRDTGELFF.